This is a list of T cell receptor beta chains from one sample in a study of T cells in Graves' hyperthyroidism and ophthalmopathy. TCRdb re-analysed the multiplex PCR reads in MiXCR, keeping a single row per CDR3 protein. The sample gives some 50,000 distinct CDR3 sequences, approximately 52% of which show up once; about 9.8% is in the top ten. Sequencing input: blood. These receptors all stem from a woman aged 45-60 years with Graves' ophthalmopathy. Each CDR3 is given with its conserved first and last residue. The D gene is left open where the match is weak. Size is stated for part of the rows, as once, few or many counts, or as a class when the clone is expanded.

TGTGCCAGCAGGACAGCCTTTAGCAATCAGCCCCAGCATTTT	CASRTAFSNQPQHF	NA	NA	TRBV27	TRBJ1-5
TGTGCCAGCAGGAAGGGGGGGGCCCAGTACTTC	CASRKGGAQYF	NA	NA	TRBV6-5	TRBJ2-5
TGTGCCAGCAGCCCAGGGGGGGCTTATGGCTACACCTTC	CASSPGGAYGYTF	NA	TRBD1	TRBV2	TRBJ1-2
TGTGCCAGCGGGGGGAGGGCCGGTGAGACCCAGTACTTC	CASGGRAGETQYF	many	TRBD2	TRBV3-1	TRBJ2-5
TGCGCCAGCAGCCAGGGGCCTTCGTGGATCTCCTACAATGAGCAGTTCTTC	CASSQGPSWISYNEQFF	few	NA	TRBV4-1	TRBJ2-1
TGTGCCAGCAGTGAAGAACAGGGGAAGACCCAGTACTTC	CASSEEQGKTQYF	NA	TRBD1	TRBV2	TRBJ2-5
TGTGCCAGTAGTATAGTGGGACAGGAAGGCTATGGCTACACCTTC	CASSIVGQEGYGYTF	many	TRBD1	TRBV19	TRBJ1-2
TGTGCCTGGAGTTTGGCGGGAGGCACAGATACGCAGTATTTT	CAWSLAGGTDTQYF	few	TRBD2	TRBV30	TRBJ2-3
TGCGCCAGCAGCCAAGTTGGTTACGAGCAGTACTTC	CASSQVGYEQYF	many	NA	TRBV4-1	TRBJ2-7
TGTGCCAGCAGCGTCCGGGCCCCGGGGGGGAGTACTTTCAACGAGCAGTACTTC	CASSVRAPGGSTFNEQYF	many	TRBD2	TRBV5-4	TRBJ2-7
TGTGCCACCAGCAGAGATAAGGTTCGGACGGGCTACACCTTC	CATSRDKVRTGYTF	once	NA	TRBV15	TRBJ1-2
TGTGCCAGTGGGACAGGGGATCGGGGAAATCAGCCCCAGCATTTT	CASGTGDRGNQPQHF	NA	TRBD1	TRBV19	TRBJ1-5
TGTGCCAGCAGGGGGACGCAGGACGGAGGTGAAGCTTTCTTT	CASRGTQDGGEAFF	many	NA	TRBV2	TRBJ1-1
TGTGCCAGCAGCGGGGGGGGGAACTATGGCTACACCTTC	CASSGGGNYGYTF	few	NA	TRBV9	TRBJ1-2
TGTGCCAGCAGTCAAGACGGGAATAATGAGCAGTTCTTC	CASSQDGNNEQFF	NA	NA	TRBV3-1	TRBJ2-1
TGCAGTGCTAGAGGGACTAGCGGGTCGGAAGAGACCCAGTACTTC	CSARGTSGSEETQYF	NA	TRBD2	TRBV20-1	TRBJ2-5
TGTGCCATCAGTGTAGGGGGTGGAAACACCATATATTTT	CAISVGGGNTIYF	medium-sized	NA	TRBV10-3	TRBJ1-3
TGTGCCAGCAGTGGCGGGAGGGGAAGCACAGATACGCAGTATTTT	CASSGGRGSTDTQYF	medium-sized	TRBD2	TRBV2	TRBJ2-3
TGCAGTGCTAGAGGACTAGCGGGGGCCAATGAGCAGTTCTTC	CSARGLAGANEQFF	many	TRBD2	TRBV20-1	TRBJ2-1
TGCAGTGCTAGCGGGGGGGCCGGGGCCAACGTCCTGACTTTC	CSASGGAGANVLTF	NA	TRBD2	TRBV20-1	TRBJ2-6
TGCGCCAGCAACTTGGCCGGGAGCGTCGATGAGCAGTTCTTC	CASNLAGSVDEQFF	NA	NA	TRBV5-1	TRBJ2-1
TGCGCCAGCAGCCATGGACAGGGGAGGGTTGCCTACGAGCAGTACTTC	CASSHGQGRVAYEQYF	NA	TRBD1	TRBV4-1	TRBJ2-7
TGTGCCAGCAGTTACTCGGTCCGCTCCAGCGCCTACGAACGGTACTTC	CASSYSVRSSAYERYF	NA	NA	TRBV6-5	TRBJ2-7
TGTGCCAGCAGTCGACAGGGGAATCAGCCCCAGCATTTT	CASSRQGNQPQHF	medium-sized	TRBD1	TRBV2	TRBJ1-5
TGTGCCAGCAGTTTTGACAGCCCATACCTCCACTTT	CASSFDSPYLHF	many	NA	TRBV6-1	TRBJ1-6
TGTGCCAGCAGCTACCTCGAGGGGGGTGAGCAGTTCTTC	CASSYLEGGEQFF	many	NA	TRBV7-3	TRBJ2-1
TGTGCCACCAGCAGCCTAGCGGGGGGGCGGGATGAGCAGTTCTTC	CATSSLAGGRDEQFF	NA	TRBD2	TRBV15	TRBJ2-1
TGTGCCAGCCGGGAGGGATCTTACGAGCAGTACTTC	CASREGSYEQYF	many	TRBD2	TRBV28	TRBJ2-7
TGTGCCATCAGTGAGAGCCGCACAGTTAACTATGGCTACACCTTC	CAISESRTVNYGYTF	NA	NA	TRBV10-3	TRBJ1-2
TGCGCCAGCAGCCAAGATCCGGTGGATACGCAGTATTTT	CASSQDPVDTQYF	many	NA	TRBV4-1	TRBJ2-3
TGCGCCAGCAGCTTAGACGGCAGTAACACTGAGCAGTTCTTC	CASSLDGSNTEQFF	NA	NA	TRBV5-1	TRBJ2-1
TGTGCCAGCAGCGTAGGAGGAGGCGTCTATGGCTACACCTTC	CASSVGGGVYGYTF	many	NA	TRBV9	TRBJ1-2
TGTGCCAGCAGCTTAGTGAGGGGGGCGGGCACCAATAATTCACCCCTCCACTTT	CASSLVRGAGTNNSPLHF	NA	NA	TRBV7-8	TRBJ1-6
TGTGCCAGCAGCGTAGGCGGGACAGGGGAAGATACGCAGTATTTT	CASSVGGTGEDTQYF	many	TRBD1	TRBV9	TRBJ2-3
TGCGCCAGCAGAGCCTCCGGGACTAGGTACGAGCAGTACTTC	CASRASGTRYEQYF	medium-sized	TRBD2	TRBV10-2	TRBJ2-7
TGTGCCAGCTCACTGAGAGGGTACAATGAGCAGTTCTTC	CASSLRGYNEQFF	NA	NA	TRBV18	TRBJ2-1
TGTGCCAGCAGCCAAGATCGCCTAGCCAAAAACATTCAGTACTTC	CASSQDRLAKNIQYF	few	NA	TRBV2	TRBJ2-4
TGCGCCAGCAGCTTGGACAGGACAGCTTCTCGACTGGATAGATTTTTTTTT	CASSLDRTASRLDRFFF	NA	NA	TRBV5-1	TRBJ1-3
TGTGCCAGCAGCGTAGCCGGTGGACTACACTACGAGCAGTACTTC	CASSVAGGLHYEQYF	many	NA	TRBV9	TRBJ2-7
TGTGCCAGCTCACCACCCCACAGGACGAACACCGGGGAGCTGTTTTTT	CASSPPHRTNTGELFF	NA	NA	TRBV18	TRBJ2-2
TGTGCCAGCAGCTTAGGGACTAAGCAGTTCTTC	CASSLGTKQFF	once	NA	TRBV7-2	TRBJ2-1
TGCAGTGCTAGACTCGGGAGAGGGGCCTACGAGCAGTACTTC	CSARLGRGAYEQYF	NA	NA	TRBV20-1	TRBJ2-7
TGTGCCAGCACTATGGGACAGGGGTACTACGAGCAGTACTTC	CASTMGQGYYEQYF	NA	TRBD1	TRBV2	TRBJ2-7
TGTGCCAGCAGCTTAGCGGGGGTCGGTCAGCCCCAGCATTTT	CASSLAGVGQPQHF	NA	NA	TRBV7-8	TRBJ1-5
TGCGCCAGCAGCCAACCTGGGACTAGCGGGAGGGGCAATGAGCAGTTCTTC	CASSQPGTSGRGNEQFF	few	TRBD2	TRBV4-1	TRBJ2-1
TGTGCCAGTAGTACTACGACAGGGAGTACAGATACGCAGTATTTT	CASSTTTGSTDTQYF	many	TRBD1	TRBV19	TRBJ2-3
TGTGCCAGCAGTGAAGCCGACACGACCTACGAGCAGTACTTC	CASSEADTTYEQYF	medium-sized	NA	TRBV2	TRBJ2-7
TGTGCCAGCAGCTTGTTAGTAAGAAGCTCCTACGAGCAGTACTTC	CASSLLVRSSYEQYF	many	NA	TRBV5-6	TRBJ2-7
TGCAGTGCAGGAGCGGGGGACACAGATACGCAGTATTTT	CSAGAGDTDTQYF	NA	TRBD2	TRBV20-1	TRBJ2-3
TGCAGTGCTAGACACCCGGGACAGTATCACATTCAGTACTTC	CSARHPGQYHIQYF	NA	TRBD1	TRBV20-1	TRBJ2-4
TGCAGCGTTCGACACGGGACTAGCACAGATACGCAGTATTTT	CSVRHGTSTDTQYF	many	NA	TRBV29-1	TRBJ2-3
TGTGCCAGCAGTTTAGTCAGGTACGAGCAGTACTTC	CASSLVRYEQYF	many	NA	TRBV12-3/TRBV12-4	TRBJ2-7
TGTGCCAGCAGCCTGGCAGCGGGGGTTCGGACCCAGTACTTC	CASSLAAGVRTQYF	many	TRBD2	TRBV9	TRBJ2-5
TGTGCCAGCAGTCCACAGGGGTGGAGGGAGACCCAGTACTTC	CASSPQGWRETQYF	many	TRBD1	TRBV27	TRBJ2-5
TGCGCCAGCAGCCCCTCGACTAGCGGAGCCTACGAGCAGTACTTC	CASSPSTSGAYEQYF	many	TRBD2	TRBV4-1	TRBJ2-7
TGTGCCATCAGTGTTAGCGGCCTCCAAGAGACCCAGTACTTC	CAISVSGLQETQYF	many	NA	TRBV10-3	TRBJ2-5
TGTGCCAGCAACAGGGGAATTATGAACACTGAAGCTTTCTTT	CASNRGIMNTEAFF	many	TRBD1	TRBV6-1	TRBJ1-1
TGTGCCAGCAACCTCTCGGGGGGGGGGCACGGCTACACCTTC	CASNLSGGGHGYTF	many	NA	TRBV12-3/TRBV12-4	TRBJ1-2
TGCGCCAGCAGCTTGGGACAGGGAAGAAATCAGCCCCAGCATTTT	CASSLGQGRNQPQHF	NA	TRBD1	TRBV5-1	TRBJ1-5
TGCGCCAGCAGCTTGGACTCGAACACTGAAGCTTTCTTT	CASSLDSNTEAFF	many	NA	TRBV10-1	TRBJ1-1